These 9 T cell receptor beta chains came from one sample sequenced in a study of graft-versus-host responses after intestinal transplantation. Data came from immunoSEQ multiplex PCR; TCRdb stores just in-frame clones and leaves some out. The sample holds about 94,000 clones, roughly nine tenths seen once. No antigens are known for them. The sequences come from unstimulated CD8+ T cells sorted from spleen or lymph node cells, collected before intestinal transplant. The source of these receptors is a human donor who received an intestinal transplant.

The chain is built from TRBV7-9 and TRBJ1-1; D may be TRBD1 (5 bases). V was pared by 6 bases and J by 3 bases, with 14 bases between. Germline V CDR1 and CDR2: SEHNR, FQNEAQ (reference sequence). The CDR3 contains 14 residues. CDR3 residues: CASRGTPGDTEAFF. The DNA of the CDR3 is TGTGCCAGCAGGGGGACCCCGGGGGACACTGAAGCTTTCTTT.

This clone was observed once. The gene calls are TRBV12-5 and TRBJ2-7, with TRBD1 matching 9 bases. The germline gives CDR1 LGHNT, CDR2 FRNRAP. Unmatched junction bases numbered 2, after V lost 3 bases and J lost 2 bases. This CDR3 region has 14 residues. The CDR3 DNA follows: TGTGCTAGTGGTTTAGGGACAGGGACCTACGAGCAGTACTTC. Amino acid sequence: CASGLGTGTYEQYF.

The V and J genes are TRBV7-2 and TRBJ1-2; a weak D match, TRBD1 (5 bases). V was cut by 2 bases and J by 7 bases, with 14 bases left in between. Per the germline V gene, CDR1 is SGHTA and CDR2 is FQGNSA. The CDR3 runs 14 residues. CDR3 nucleotides: TGTGCCAGCAGCTTACTCCGAAAAAGGGGTGGCTACACCTTC. Translating it yields CASSLLRKRGGYTF.

The chain is built from TRBV9 and TRBJ2-1; 14 nucleotides align to TRBD2. The CDR3 consists of 20 residues. J gave up 8 bases and V 0 bases, and 16 bases lay outside the gene matches. Germline-derived CDR1 and CDR2 are SGDLS and YYNGEE. The CDR3: CASSVVGGWTSGRIEDEQFF. In nucleotides, the CDR3 is TGTGCCAGCAGCGTAGTAGGGGGGTGGACTAGCGGGAGGATCGAGGATGAGCAGTTCTTC.

The V call is TRBV9, the J call TRBJ2-2; 10 positions agree with TRBD2. Germline CDR1 is SGDLS and CDR2 is YYNGEE. The CDR3 loop spans 16 amino acids. The trim removed 0 bases at V and 6 bases at J, leaving 5 bases unmatched. DNA for the CDR3: TGTGCCAGCAGCGTAGGAGCGGGAGGGTTCGCCGGGGAGCTGTTTTTT. Translation gives CASSVGAGGFAGELFF.

V gene TRBV9 combines with J gene TRBJ2-7; D ambiguous. Deletions cut 3 bases from V and 3 bases from J, with 10 bases between. The length of the CDR3 is 13 residues. Germline V gives CDR1 SGDLS, CDR2 YYNGEE. CDR3 region: CASSGENIYEQYF. DNA for the CDR3: TGTGCCAGCAGCGGAGAAAATATCTACGAGCAGTACTTC.

This chain uses TRBV30 with TRBJ1-1; D call uncertain. Trimming removed 5 bases from V and 1 base from J, with 5 bases in between. CDR3 size: 11 residues. Germline V gives CDR1 GTSNPN, CDR2 SVGIG (reference sequence). The CDR3 loop is CAWGGNTEAFF. CDR3 nucleotides: TGTGCCTGGGGAGGGAACACTGAAGCTTTCTTT.

The CDR3 loop reads CASSHDRDSPLHF. CDR3 bases: TGTGCCAGTAGTCATGACAGGGACTCACCCCTCCACTTT. The V call is TRBV19, the J call TRBJ1-6, with 7 positions matching TRBD1. CDR3 size: 13 residues. CDR1 and CDR2 from the germline V gene are LNHDA and SQIVND (reference sequence). V gave up 5 bases and J gave up 10 bases; unmatched junction bases: 5.

The chain links TRBV30 to TRBJ1-5, with D possibly TRBD1 on 5 matching bases. V was trimmed by 0 bases and J by 6 bases, leaving 12 bases between them. The germline CDR1 and CDR2 sequences are GTSNPN and SVGIG (reference sequence). The CDR3 length is 14 residues. The CDR3 protein is CAWSVGAGVQPQHF. The CDR3 DNA follows: TGTGCCTGGAGTGTAGGGGCGGGGGTTCAGCCCCAGCATTTT. Complete variable domain (other parts from reference TRBV30 and TRBJ1-5): SQTIHQWPATLVQPVGSPLSLECTVEGTSNPNLYWYRQAAGRGLQLLFYSVGIGQISSEVPQNLSASRPQDRQFILSSKKLLLSDSGFYLCAWSVGAGVQPQHFGDGTRLSIL.